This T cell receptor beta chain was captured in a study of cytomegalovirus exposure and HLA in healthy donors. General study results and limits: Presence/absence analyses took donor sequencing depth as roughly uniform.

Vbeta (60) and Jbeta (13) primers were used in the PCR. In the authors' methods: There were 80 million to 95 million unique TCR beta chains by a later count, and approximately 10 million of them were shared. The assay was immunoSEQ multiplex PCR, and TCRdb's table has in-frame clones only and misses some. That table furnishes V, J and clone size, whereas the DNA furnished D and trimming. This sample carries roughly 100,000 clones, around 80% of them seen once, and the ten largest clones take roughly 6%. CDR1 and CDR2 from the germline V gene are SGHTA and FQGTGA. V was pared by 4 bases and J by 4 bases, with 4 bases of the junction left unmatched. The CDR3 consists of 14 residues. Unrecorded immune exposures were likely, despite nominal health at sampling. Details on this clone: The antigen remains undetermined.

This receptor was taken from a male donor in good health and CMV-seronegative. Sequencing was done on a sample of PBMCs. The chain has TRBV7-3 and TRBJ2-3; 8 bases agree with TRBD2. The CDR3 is CASSSEGLADTQYF. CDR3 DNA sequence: TGTGCCAGCAGCTCCGAGGGACTAGCAGATACGCAGTATTTT.